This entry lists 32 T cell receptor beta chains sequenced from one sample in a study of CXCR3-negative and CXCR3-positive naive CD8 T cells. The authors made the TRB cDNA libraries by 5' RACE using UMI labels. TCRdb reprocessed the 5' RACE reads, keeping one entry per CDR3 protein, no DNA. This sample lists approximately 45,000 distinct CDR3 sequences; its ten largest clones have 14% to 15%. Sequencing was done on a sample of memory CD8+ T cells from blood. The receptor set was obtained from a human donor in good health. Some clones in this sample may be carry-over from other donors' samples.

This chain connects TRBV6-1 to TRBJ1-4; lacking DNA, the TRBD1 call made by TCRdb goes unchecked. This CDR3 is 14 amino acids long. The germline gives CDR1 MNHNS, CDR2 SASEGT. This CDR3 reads CASRPGPTNEKLFF.

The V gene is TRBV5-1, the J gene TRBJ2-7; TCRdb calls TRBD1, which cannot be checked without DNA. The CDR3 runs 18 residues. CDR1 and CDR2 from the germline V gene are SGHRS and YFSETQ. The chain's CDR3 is CASSSAGQGSLGSYEQYF. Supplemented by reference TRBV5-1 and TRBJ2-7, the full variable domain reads KAGVTQTPRYLIKTRGQQVTLSCSPISGHRSVSWYQQTPGQGLQFLFEYFSETQRNKGNFPGRFSGRQFSNSRSEMNVSTLELGDSALYLCASSSAGQGSLGSYEQYFGPGTRLTVT.

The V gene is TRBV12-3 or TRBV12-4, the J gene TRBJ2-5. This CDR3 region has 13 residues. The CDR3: CASSYVTTETQYF.

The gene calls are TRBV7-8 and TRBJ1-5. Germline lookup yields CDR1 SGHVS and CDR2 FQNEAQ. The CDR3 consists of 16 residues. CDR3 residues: CASSLAVASGNQPQHF.

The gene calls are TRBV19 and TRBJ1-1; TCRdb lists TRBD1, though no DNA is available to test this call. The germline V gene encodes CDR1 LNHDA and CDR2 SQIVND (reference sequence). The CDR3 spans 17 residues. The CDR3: CASSTVHRGRLVTEAFF.

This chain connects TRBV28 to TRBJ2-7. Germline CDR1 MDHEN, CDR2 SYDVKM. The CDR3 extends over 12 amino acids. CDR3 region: CASRRISYEQYF. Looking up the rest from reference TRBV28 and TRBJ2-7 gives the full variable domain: DVKVTQSSRYLVKRTGEKVFLECVQDMDHENMFWYRQDPGLGLRLIYFSYDVKMKEKGDIPEGYSVSREKKERFSLILESASTNQTSMYLCASRRISYEQYFGPGTRLTVT.

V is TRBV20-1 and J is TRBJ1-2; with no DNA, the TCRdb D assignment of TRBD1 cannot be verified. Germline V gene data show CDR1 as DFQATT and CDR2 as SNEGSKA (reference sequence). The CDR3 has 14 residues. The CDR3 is CSASSGQTTYGYTF.

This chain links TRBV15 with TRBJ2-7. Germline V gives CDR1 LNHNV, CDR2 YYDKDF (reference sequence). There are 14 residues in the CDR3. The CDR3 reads CATSRVASSYEQYF.

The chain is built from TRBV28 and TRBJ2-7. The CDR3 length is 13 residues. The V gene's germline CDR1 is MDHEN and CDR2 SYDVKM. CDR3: CASSLLGLYEQYF.

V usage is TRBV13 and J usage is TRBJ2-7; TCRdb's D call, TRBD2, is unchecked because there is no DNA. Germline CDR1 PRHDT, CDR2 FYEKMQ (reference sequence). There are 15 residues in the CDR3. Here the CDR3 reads CASSLFQRSGLEQYF.

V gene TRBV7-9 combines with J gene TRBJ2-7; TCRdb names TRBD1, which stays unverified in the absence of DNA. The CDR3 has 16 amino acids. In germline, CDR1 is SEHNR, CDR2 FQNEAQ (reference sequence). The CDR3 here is CASSLAPGQGFYEQYF. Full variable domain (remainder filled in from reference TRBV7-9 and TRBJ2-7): DTGVSQNPRHKITKRGQNVTFRCDPISEHNRLYWYRQTLGQGPEFLTYFQNEAQLEKSRLLSDRFSAERPKGSFSTLEIQRTEQGDSAMYLCASSLAPGQGFYEQYFGPGTRLTVT.

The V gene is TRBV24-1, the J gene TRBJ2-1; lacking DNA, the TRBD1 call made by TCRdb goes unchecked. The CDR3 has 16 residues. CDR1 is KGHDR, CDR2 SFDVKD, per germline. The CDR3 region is CATSDSPGKDANEQFF.

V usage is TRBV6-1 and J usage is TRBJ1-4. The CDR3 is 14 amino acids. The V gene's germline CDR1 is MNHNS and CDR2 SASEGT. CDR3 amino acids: CASSEGAESEKLFF.

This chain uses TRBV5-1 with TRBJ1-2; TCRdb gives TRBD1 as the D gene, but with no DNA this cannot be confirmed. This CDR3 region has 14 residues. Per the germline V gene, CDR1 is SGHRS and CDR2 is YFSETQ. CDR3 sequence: CASSFGHPNYGYTF.

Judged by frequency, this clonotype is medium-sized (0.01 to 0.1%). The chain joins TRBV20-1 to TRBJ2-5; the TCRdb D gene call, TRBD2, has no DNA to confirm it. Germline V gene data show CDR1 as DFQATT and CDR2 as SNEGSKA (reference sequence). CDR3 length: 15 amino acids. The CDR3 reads CSARAGLAESETQYF.

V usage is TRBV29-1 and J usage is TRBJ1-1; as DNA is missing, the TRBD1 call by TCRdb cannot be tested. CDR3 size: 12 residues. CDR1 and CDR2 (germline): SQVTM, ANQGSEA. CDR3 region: CSAGQGITEAFF.

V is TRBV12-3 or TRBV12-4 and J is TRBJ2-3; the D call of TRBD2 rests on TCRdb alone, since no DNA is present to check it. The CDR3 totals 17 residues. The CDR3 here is CASSLGGGGLSTDTQYF.

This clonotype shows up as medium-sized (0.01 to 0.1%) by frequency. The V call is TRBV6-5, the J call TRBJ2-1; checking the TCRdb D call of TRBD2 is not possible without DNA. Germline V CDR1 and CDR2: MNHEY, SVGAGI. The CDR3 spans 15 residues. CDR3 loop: CASSYSSGGDGEQFF.

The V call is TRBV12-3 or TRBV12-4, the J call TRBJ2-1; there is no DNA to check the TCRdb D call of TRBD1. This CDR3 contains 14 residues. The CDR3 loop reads CASSPTGGNNEQFF.

The CDR3 here is CASRLPRELFF. The chain carries TRBV2 and TRBJ2-2; there is no DNA to check the TCRdb D call of TRBD2. The CDR3 runs to 11 residues. Germline CDR1 and CDR2: SNHLY and FYNNEI.

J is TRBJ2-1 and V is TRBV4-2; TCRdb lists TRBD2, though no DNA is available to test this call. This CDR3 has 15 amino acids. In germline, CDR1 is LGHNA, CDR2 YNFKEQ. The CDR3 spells CASSQDRGGANEQFF.

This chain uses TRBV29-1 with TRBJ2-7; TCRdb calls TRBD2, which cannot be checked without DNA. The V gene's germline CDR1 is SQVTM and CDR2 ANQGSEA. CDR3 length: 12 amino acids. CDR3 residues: CSVEGSGREQYF.

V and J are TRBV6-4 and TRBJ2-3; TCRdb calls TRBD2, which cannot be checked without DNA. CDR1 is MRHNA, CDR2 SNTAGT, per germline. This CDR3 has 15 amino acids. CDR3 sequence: CASSLVAGGRDTQYF.

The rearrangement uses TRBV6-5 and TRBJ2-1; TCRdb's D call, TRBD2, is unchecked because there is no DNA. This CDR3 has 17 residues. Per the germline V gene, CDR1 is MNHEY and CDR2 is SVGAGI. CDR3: CASSGFLAGSSYNEQFF.

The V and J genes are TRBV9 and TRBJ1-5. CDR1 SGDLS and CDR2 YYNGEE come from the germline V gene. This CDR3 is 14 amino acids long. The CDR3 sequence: CASSVDLSNQPQHF.

This chain's CDR3 is CASSTGAGDEQFF. The V gene is TRBV19, the J gene TRBJ2-1; TCRdb calls TRBD1, which cannot be checked without DNA. From germline, CDR1 is LNHDA and CDR2 SQIVND (reference sequence). The CDR3 loop spans 13 amino acids.

CDR3 sequence reads: CASSQVGSYNEQFF. This chain uses TRBV4-3 with TRBJ2-1; TCRdb designates TRBD2, a call that cannot be tested without DNA. The CDR3 spans 14 residues. Germline CDR1 and CDR2: LGHNA and YSLEER.

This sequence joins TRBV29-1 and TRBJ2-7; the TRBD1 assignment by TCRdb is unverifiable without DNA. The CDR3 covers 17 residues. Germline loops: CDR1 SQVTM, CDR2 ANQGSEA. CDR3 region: CSVEGGTGIGFSYEQYF.

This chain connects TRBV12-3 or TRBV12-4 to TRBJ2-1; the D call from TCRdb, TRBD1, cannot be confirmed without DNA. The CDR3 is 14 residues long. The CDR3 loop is CASAPGGSYNEQFF.

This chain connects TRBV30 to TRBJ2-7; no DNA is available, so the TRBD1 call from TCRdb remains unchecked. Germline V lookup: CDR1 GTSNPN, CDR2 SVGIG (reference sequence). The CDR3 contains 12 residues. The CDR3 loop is CAGDATWDEQYF. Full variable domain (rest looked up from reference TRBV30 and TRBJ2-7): SQTIHQWPATLVQPVGSPLSLECTVEGTSNPNLYWYRQAAGRGLQLLFYSVGIGQISSEVPQNLSASRPQDRQFILSSKKLLLSDSGFYLCAGDATWDEQYFGPGTRLTVT.

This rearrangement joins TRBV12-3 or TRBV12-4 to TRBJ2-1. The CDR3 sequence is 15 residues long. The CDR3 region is CASSPDRASYNEQFF.

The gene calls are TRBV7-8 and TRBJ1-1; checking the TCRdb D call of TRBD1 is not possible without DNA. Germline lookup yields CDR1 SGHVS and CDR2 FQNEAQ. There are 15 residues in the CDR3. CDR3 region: CASRDHRGRDTEAFF.